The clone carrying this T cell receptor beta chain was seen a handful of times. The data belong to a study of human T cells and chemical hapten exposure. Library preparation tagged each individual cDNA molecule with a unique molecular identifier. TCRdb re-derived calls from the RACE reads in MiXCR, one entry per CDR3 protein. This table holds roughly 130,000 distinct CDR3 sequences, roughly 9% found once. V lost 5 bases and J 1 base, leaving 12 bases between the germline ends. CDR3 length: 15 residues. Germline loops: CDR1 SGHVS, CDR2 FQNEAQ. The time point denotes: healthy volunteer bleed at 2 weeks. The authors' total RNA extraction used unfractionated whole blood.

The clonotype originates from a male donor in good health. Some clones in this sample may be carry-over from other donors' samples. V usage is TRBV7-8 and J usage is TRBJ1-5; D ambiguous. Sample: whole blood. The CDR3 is CASSARPGSNQPQHF. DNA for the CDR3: TGTGCCAGCAGCGCCCGCCCCGGGAGCAATCAGCCCCAGCATTTT.